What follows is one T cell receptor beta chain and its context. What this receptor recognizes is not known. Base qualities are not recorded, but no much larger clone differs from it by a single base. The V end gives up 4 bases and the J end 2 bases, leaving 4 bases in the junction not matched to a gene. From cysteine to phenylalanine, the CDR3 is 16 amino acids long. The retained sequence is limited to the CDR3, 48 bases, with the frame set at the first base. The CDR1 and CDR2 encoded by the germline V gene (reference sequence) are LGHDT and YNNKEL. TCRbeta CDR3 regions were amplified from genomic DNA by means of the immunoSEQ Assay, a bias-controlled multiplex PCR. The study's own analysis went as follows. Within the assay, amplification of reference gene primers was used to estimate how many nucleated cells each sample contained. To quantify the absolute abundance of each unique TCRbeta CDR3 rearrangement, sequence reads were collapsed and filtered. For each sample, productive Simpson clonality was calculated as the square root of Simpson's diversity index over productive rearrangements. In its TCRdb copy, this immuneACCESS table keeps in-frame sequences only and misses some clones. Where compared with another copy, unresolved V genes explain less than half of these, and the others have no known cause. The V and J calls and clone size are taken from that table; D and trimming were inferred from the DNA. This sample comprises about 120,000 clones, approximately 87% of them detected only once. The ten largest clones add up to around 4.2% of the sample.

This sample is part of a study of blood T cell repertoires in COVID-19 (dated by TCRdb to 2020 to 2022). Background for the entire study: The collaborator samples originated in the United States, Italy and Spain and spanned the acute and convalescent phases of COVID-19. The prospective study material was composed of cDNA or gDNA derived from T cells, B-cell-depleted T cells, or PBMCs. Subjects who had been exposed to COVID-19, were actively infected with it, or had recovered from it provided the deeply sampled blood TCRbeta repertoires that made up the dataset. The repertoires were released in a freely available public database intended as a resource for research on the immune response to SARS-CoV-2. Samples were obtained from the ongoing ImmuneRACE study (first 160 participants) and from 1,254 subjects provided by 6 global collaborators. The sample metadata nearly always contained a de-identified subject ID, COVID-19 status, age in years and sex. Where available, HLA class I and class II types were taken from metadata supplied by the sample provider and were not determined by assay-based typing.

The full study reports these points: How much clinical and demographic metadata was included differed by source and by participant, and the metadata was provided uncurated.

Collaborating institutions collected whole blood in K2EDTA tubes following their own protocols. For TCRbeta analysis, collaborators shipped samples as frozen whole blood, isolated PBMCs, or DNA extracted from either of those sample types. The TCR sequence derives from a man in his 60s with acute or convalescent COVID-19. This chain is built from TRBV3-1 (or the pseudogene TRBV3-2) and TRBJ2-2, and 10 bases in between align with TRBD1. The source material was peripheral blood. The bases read TGTGCCAGCAGCCGGGACAGGGGACCCAACACCGGGGAGCTGTTTTTT. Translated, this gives CASSRDRGPNTGELFF.